Listed below are T cell receptor beta chains from one sample, sequenced in a study of blood T cell repertoires in COVID-19. The method was immunoSEQ multiplex PCR; TCRdb's version includes in-frame clones alone and lacks a portion of them. Of around 160,000 clones listed, about 85% are singletons. Sequencing input: peripheral blood. The receptors originated from a woman between 40 and 55 years old with active or convalescent COVID-19. The CDR3 runs from the conserved cysteine through the conserved F or W. The D gene is left open where the match is weak. The size of a clone is reported for some rows only, either as once, few or many, or as a class for expanded clones.

J gene: TRBJ1-2; CDR3 length: 15; clone size: once; D gene: TRBD1; V gene: TRBV28; CDR3 protein: CASSFPGTGGLGYTF; CDR3 DNA: TGTGCCAGCAGTTTCCCCGGGACAGGGGGTTTAGGCTACACCTTC
J gene: TRBJ1-1; CDR3 length: 13; clone size: few; D gene: NA; V gene: TRBV5-5; CDR3 protein: CASSDLRPQGAFF; CDR3 DNA: TGTGCCAGCAGCGACCTTCGACCCCAGGGAGCTTTCTTT
J gene: TRBJ1-3; CDR3 length: 16; clone size: NA; D gene: NA; V gene: TRBV18; CDR3 protein: CASSPPGPAGGNTIYF; CDR3 DNA: TGTGCCAGCTCACCTCCCGGCCCTGCCGGGGGAAACACCATATATTTT
J gene: TRBJ2-5; CDR3 length: 15; clone size: NA; D gene: NA; V gene: TRBV10-3; CDR3 protein: CAIRPGHGDQETQYF; CDR3 DNA: TGTGCCATCAGACCGGGACATGGGGACCAAGAGACCCAGTACTTC
J gene: TRBJ2-7; CDR3 length: 13; clone size: NA; D gene: TRBD1; V gene: TRBV18; CDR3 protein: CASSKGAGNEQYF; CDR3 DNA: TGTGCCAGCTCGAAGGGGGCAGGGAACGAGCAGTACTTC
J gene: TRBJ2-2; CDR3 length: 14; clone size: NA; D gene: NA; V gene: TRBV3-1/TRBV3-2; CDR3 protein: CASSLNQGSGELFF; CDR3 DNA: TGTGCCAGCAGCCTGAACCAGGGTTCCGGGGAGCTGTTTTTT
J gene: TRBJ1-4; CDR3 length: 13; clone size: NA; D gene: NA; V gene: TRBV30; CDR3 protein: CAWSRGSNEKLFF; CDR3 DNA: TGTGCCTGGAGTCGGGGTTCTAATGAAAAACTGTTTTTT
J gene: TRBJ1-4; CDR3 length: 15; clone size: NA; D gene: NA; V gene: TRBV18; CDR3 protein: CASSNEMATNEKLFF; CDR3 DNA: TGTGCCAGCTCAAACGAGATGGCAACTAATGAAAAACTGTTTTTT
J gene: TRBJ2-1; CDR3 length: 17; clone size: once; D gene: TRBD1; V gene: TRBV27; CDR3 protein: CASSSTKGTGNGNEQFF; CDR3 DNA: TGTGCCAGCAGCTCCACAAAAGGGACAGGGAATGGCAATGAGCAGTTCTTC
J gene: TRBJ2-2; CDR3 length: 17; clone size: NA; D gene: NA; V gene: TRBV5-8; CDR3 protein: CASSRTWGVTDTGELFF; CDR3 DNA: TGTGCCAGCAGCCGGACTTGGGGGGTGACGGACACCGGGGAGCTGTTTTTT
J gene: TRBJ1-1; CDR3 length: 18; clone size: NA; D gene: NA; V gene: TRBV6-2/TRBV6-3; CDR3 protein: CANSRPILGQSLNTEAFF; CDR3 DNA: TGTGCCAACAGTCGGCCTATCCTTGGACAGTCATTGAACACTGAAGCTTTCTTT
J gene: TRBJ1-2; CDR3 length: 14; clone size: NA; D gene: NA; V gene: TRBV6-2/TRBV6-3; CDR3 protein: CASSYAGVPYGYTF; CDR3 DNA: TGTGCCAGCAGTTACGCGGGGGTCCCCTATGGCTACACCTTC
J gene: TRBJ2-3; CDR3 length: 17; clone size: NA; D gene: NA; V gene: TRBV15; CDR3 protein: CATSRDSAGLDTDTQYF; CDR3 DNA: TGTGCCACCAGCAGAGATTCGGCCGGACTCGACACAGATACGCAGTATTTT
J gene: TRBJ2-7; CDR3 length: 15; clone size: NA; D gene: TRBD2; V gene: TRBV7-2; CDR3 protein: CASSLEGLADYEQYF; CDR3 DNA: TGTGCCAGCAGCTTAGAGGGACTAGCGGACTACGAGCAGTACTTC
J gene: TRBJ1-1; CDR3 length: 14; clone size: NA; D gene: TRBD1; V gene: TRBV6-5; CDR3 protein: CASRIQGANTEAFF; CDR3 DNA: TGTGCCAGCAGGATACAGGGGGCGAACACTGAAGCTTTCTTT
J gene: TRBJ2-5; CDR3 length: 17; clone size: NA; D gene: NA; V gene: TRBV5-6; CDR3 protein: CASSLGGPAGIQETQYF; CDR3 DNA: TGTGCCAGCAGCTTGGGAGGGCCCGCGGGGATCCAAGAGACCCAGTACTTC
J gene: TRBJ2-1; CDR3 length: 15; clone size: few; D gene: NA; V gene: TRBV28; CDR3 protein: CASSLELLGTGGQFF; CDR3 DNA: TGTGCCAGCAGTTTAGAACTTCTAGGGACCGGGGGGCAGTTCTTC
J gene: TRBJ1-4; CDR3 length: 14; clone size: NA; D gene: TRBD1; V gene: TRBV18; CDR3 protein: CASSPGTGGEKLFF; CDR3 DNA: TGTGCCAGCTCACCCGGGACAGGAGGCGAAAAACTGTTTTTT
J gene: TRBJ1-3; CDR3 length: 16; clone size: once; D gene: TRBD1; V gene: TRBV18; CDR3 protein: CASSPPRDSAGNTIYF; CDR3 DNA: TGTGCCAGCTCACCACCCAGGGACAGTGCTGGAAACACCATATATTTT
J gene: TRBJ2-2; CDR3 length: 12; clone size: NA; D gene: NA; V gene: TRBV29-1; CDR3 protein: CSVEVSAGELFF; CDR3 DNA: TGCAGCGTTGAAGTGTCTGCCGGGGAGCTGTTTTTT
J gene: TRBJ1-2; CDR3 length: 14; clone size: NA; D gene: NA; V gene: TRBV7-9; CDR3 protein: CASSPSGVDYGYTF; CDR3 DNA: TGTGCCAGCAGCCCTTCAGGGGTGGACTATGGCTACACCTTC
J gene: TRBJ1-5; CDR3 length: 13; clone size: few; D gene: NA; V gene: TRBV30; CDR3 protein: CAWSGQIHQPQHF; CDR3 DNA: TGTGCCTGGAGTGGACAGATACATCAGCCCCAGCATTTT
J gene: TRBJ2-3; CDR3 length: 14; clone size: NA; D gene: NA; V gene: TRBV28; CDR3 protein: CASSLLSREGTQYF; CDR3 DNA: TGTGCCAGCAGTTTATTGAGCAGGGAAGGTACGCAGTATTTT
J gene: TRBJ2-1; CDR3 length: 15; clone size: NA; D gene: TRBD2; V gene: TRBV7-2; CDR3 protein: CASSLAGLAGWEQFF; CDR3 DNA: TGTGCCAGCAGCCTCGCGGGACTAGCGGGCTGGGAGCAGTTCTTC
J gene: TRBJ2-3; CDR3 length: 12; clone size: NA; D gene: NA; V gene: TRBV4-1; CDR3 protein: CASSQPTDTQYF; CDR3 DNA: TGCGCCAGCAGCCAACCGACAGATACGCAGTATTTT
J gene: TRBJ2-7; CDR3 length: 9; clone size: NA; D gene: NA; V gene: TRBV20-1; CDR3 protein: CSAPGQTHF; CDR3 DNA: TGCAGTGCGCCCGGACAGACACACTTC
J gene: TRBJ2-7; CDR3 length: 14; clone size: once; D gene: NA; V gene: TRBV27; CDR3 protein: CASSPLGGSYEQYF; CDR3 DNA: TGTGCCAGCAGTCCCCTGGGGGGTTCCTACGAGCAGTACTTC
J gene: TRBJ2-7; CDR3 length: 12; clone size: NA; D gene: TRBD1; V gene: TRBV12-3/TRBV12-4; CDR3 protein: CASSTGGYEQYF; CDR3 DNA: TGTGCCAGCAGTACAGGGGGCTACGAGCAGTACTTC
J gene: TRBJ1-2; CDR3 length: 15; clone size: NA; D gene: TRBD1; V gene: TRBV7-8; CDR3 protein: CASSLTGTGNYGYTF; CDR3 DNA: TGTGCCAGCAGCTTGACCGGGACAGGGAACTATGGCTACACCTTC
J gene: TRBJ1-2; CDR3 length: 14; clone size: NA; D gene: NA; V gene: TRBV5-1; CDR3 protein: CASSWGPRTEGYTF; CDR3 DNA: TGCGCCAGCAGCTGGGGCCCGAGGACGGAGGGCTACACCTTC
J gene: TRBJ2-5; CDR3 length: 13; clone size: NA; D gene: TRBD1; V gene: TRBV19; CDR3 protein: CATTKGQMETQYF; CDR3 DNA: TGTGCCACTACAAAGGGACAGATGGAGACCCAGTACTTC
J gene: TRBJ2-3; CDR3 length: 15; clone size: NA; D gene: TRBD1; V gene: TRBV19; CDR3 protein: CASTGGSGRQGTQYF; CDR3 DNA: TGTGCCAGTACCGGGGGATCGGGCCGACAGGGGACGCAGTATTTT
J gene: TRBJ1-1; CDR3 length: 12; clone size: NA; D gene: NA; V gene: TRBV2; CDR3 protein: CASIRGRSEAFF; CDR3 DNA: TGTGCCAGCATAAGGGGCCGTAGTGAAGCTTTCTTT
J gene: TRBJ2-1; CDR3 length: 16; clone size: medium-sized; D gene: TRBD2; V gene: TRBV5-1; CDR3 protein: CASSSSSGTSYNEQFF; CDR3 DNA: TGCGCCAGCAGCTCCTCTAGCGGGACATCGTACAATGAGCAGTTCTTC
J gene: TRBJ1-1; CDR3 length: 13; clone size: NA; D gene: NA; V gene: TRBV10-3; CDR3 protein: CAIRGRGETEAFF; CDR3 DNA: TGTGCCATCAGGGGCAGGGGTGAGACTGAAGCTTTCTTT
J gene: TRBJ1-2; CDR3 length: 13; clone size: many; D gene: NA; V gene: TRBV2; CDR3 protein: CARGPGTGNGYTF; CDR3 DNA: TGTGCCAGAGGGCCGGGAACAGGGAACGGCTACACCTTC
J gene: TRBJ1-2; CDR3 length: 14; clone size: NA; D gene: TRBD1; V gene: TRBV30; CDR3 protein: CAWSATGTGGDYTF; CDR3 DNA: TGTGCCTGGAGTGCTACCGGGACAGGGGGCGACTACACCTTC
J gene: TRBJ1-2; CDR3 length: 14; clone size: few; D gene: NA; V gene: TRBV19; CDR3 protein: CASSMNGQDYGYTF; CDR3 DNA: TGTGCCAGTAGTATGAATGGGCAGGACTATGGCTACACCTTC
J gene: TRBJ2-3; CDR3 length: 16; clone size: NA; D gene: TRBD2; V gene: TRBV28; CDR3 protein: CASSSGLVFSTDTQYF; CDR3 DNA: TGTGCCAGCAGTTCCGGACTAGTCTTTAGCACAGATACGCAGTATTTT
J gene: TRBJ2-2; CDR3 length: 15; clone size: NA; D gene: TRBD1; V gene: TRBV10-3; CDR3 protein: CAISPGTGHTGELFF; CDR3 DNA: TGTGCCATCAGTCCCGGGACAGGACACACCGGGGAGCTGTTTTTT
J gene: TRBJ2-5; CDR3 length: 17; clone size: NA; D gene: TRBD1; V gene: TRBV9; CDR3 protein: CASSPPNDRGRGETQYF; CDR3 DNA: TGTGCCAGCAGCCCGCCGAACGACAGGGGGCGCGGCGAGACCCAGTACTTC
J gene: TRBJ1-2; CDR3 length: 13; clone size: NA; D gene: TRBD1; V gene: TRBV29-1; CDR3 protein: CSVEKVAGGGYTF; CDR3 DNA: TGCAGCGTTGAAAAGGTGGCAGGGGGCGGCTACACCTTC
J gene: TRBJ2-1; CDR3 length: 19; clone size: NA; D gene: NA; V gene: TRBV7-2; CDR3 protein: CASSLFWFGRTDSRTHQFF; CDR3 DNA: TGTGCCAGCAGCTTATTCTGGTTTGGACGGACGGACTCCCGGACTCACCAGTTCTTC
J gene: TRBJ2-3; CDR3 length: 16; clone size: NA; D gene: TRBD1; V gene: TRBV5-1; CDR3 protein: CASSLEGGRVADTQYF; CDR3 DNA: TGCGCCAGCAGCTTGGAAGGGGGCAGGGTCGCAGATACGCAGTATTTT
J gene: TRBJ1-3; CDR3 length: 15; clone size: few; D gene: NA; V gene: TRBV7-9; CDR3 protein: CASSPVGARGNTIYF; CDR3 DNA: TGTGCCAGCAGCCCCGTGGGGGCGCGTGGAAACACCATATATTTT
J gene: TRBJ2-3; CDR3 length: 13; clone size: NA; D gene: NA; V gene: TRBV28; CDR3 protein: CASLKTVTDTQYF; CDR3 DNA: TGTGCCAGCCTTAAGACTGTCACAGATACGCAGTATTTT
J gene: TRBJ2-5; CDR3 length: 14; clone size: NA; D gene: TRBD1; V gene: TRBV19; CDR3 protein: CASSQDRDIRTQYF; CDR3 DNA: TGTGCCAGTTCCCAGGACAGGGACATTCGGACCCAGTACTTC
J gene: TRBJ2-3; CDR3 length: 18; clone size: NA; D gene: TRBD2; V gene: TRBV3-1/TRBV3-2; CDR3 protein: CASSQDNPLAGGPTTQYF; CDR3 DNA: TGTGCCAGCAGCCAAGATAACCCCCTAGCGGGAGGGCCGACTACGCAGTATTTT
J gene: TRBJ2-1; CDR3 length: 15; clone size: NA; D gene: TRBD1; V gene: TRBV2; CDR3 protein: CASSRDRGRANEQFF; CDR3 DNA: TGTGCCAGCAGCCGCGACAGGGGAAGGGCCAATGAGCAGTTCTTC
J gene: TRBJ1-2; CDR3 length: 12; clone size: NA; D gene: NA; V gene: TRBV12-3/TRBV12-4; CDR3 protein: CASSFGGPGYTF; CDR3 DNA: TGTGCCAGCAGTTTCGGAGGGCCTGGCTACACCTTC
J gene: TRBJ2-5; CDR3 length: 14; clone size: NA; D gene: TRBD1; V gene: TRBV18; CDR3 protein: CASSPGQGWETQYF; CDR3 DNA: TGTGCCAGCTCACCCGGACAGGGCTGGGAGACCCAGTACTTC
J gene: TRBJ2-1; CDR3 length: 14; clone size: NA; D gene: NA; V gene: TRBV13; CDR3 protein: CASLRRQSYNEQFF; CDR3 DNA: TGTGCCAGCCTGCGGCGACAGTCCTACAATGAGCAGTTCTTC
J gene: TRBJ2-4; CDR3 length: 17; clone size: NA; D gene: NA; V gene: TRBV3-1/TRBV3-2; CDR3 protein: CASSLRGTSSTKNIQYF; CDR3 DNA: TGTGCCAGCAGCCTACGGGGTACTTCCAGTACCAAAAACATTCAGTACTTC